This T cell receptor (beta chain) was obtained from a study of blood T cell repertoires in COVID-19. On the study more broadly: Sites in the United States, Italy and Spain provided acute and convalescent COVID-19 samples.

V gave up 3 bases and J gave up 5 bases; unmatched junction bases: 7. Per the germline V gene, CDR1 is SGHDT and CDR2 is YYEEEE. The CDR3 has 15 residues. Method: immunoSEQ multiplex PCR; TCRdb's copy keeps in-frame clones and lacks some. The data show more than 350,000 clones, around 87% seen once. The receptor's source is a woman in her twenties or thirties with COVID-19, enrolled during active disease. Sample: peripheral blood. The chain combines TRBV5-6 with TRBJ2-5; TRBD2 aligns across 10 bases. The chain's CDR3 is CASSSLAGEVETQYF. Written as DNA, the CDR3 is TGTGCCAGCAGCTCCCTAGCGGGAGAGGTGGAGACCCAGTACTTC.